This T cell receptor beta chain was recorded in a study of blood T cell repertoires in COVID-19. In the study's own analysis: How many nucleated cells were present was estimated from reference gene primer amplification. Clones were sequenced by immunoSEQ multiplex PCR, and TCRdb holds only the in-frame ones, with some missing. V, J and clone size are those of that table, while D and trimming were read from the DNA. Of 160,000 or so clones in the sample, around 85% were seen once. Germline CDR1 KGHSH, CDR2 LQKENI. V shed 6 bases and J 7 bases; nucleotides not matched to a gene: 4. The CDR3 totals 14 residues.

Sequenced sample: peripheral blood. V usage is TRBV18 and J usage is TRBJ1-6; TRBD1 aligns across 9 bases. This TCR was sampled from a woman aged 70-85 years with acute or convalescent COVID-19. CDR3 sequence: CASSRDRENSPLHF. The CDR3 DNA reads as TGTGCCAGCTCCCGGGACAGGGAAAATTCACCCCTCCACTTT.